This TCR beta chain originates from a study of technical replicates of blood from a few donors. The assay was immunoSEQ multiplex PCR, and TCRdb's table has in-frame clones only and misses some. The sample shows 84,000 or so clones, roughly 94% of them seen only once. The germline CDR1 and CDR2 sequences are MDHEN and SYDVKM. V gave up 7 bases and J gave up 6 bases, with 14 bases separating them. The CDR3 has 13 amino acids. Material: T cells isolated from PBMCs. The chain couples TRBV28 to TRBJ2-3, with D perhaps matching TRBD2 (5 bases). This clonotype originated in a human donor in good health. CDR3 sequence (DNA): TGTGCCAGCATGGTCCCGGGGAAGGATACGCAGTATTTT. This gives the protein CASMVPGKDTQYF.